This T cell receptor (beta chain) was recovered during a study of CD8 T cells in Susac syndrome. Looking at the study overall: Clinically active disease was present in about 6 of the sequenced Susac syndrome patients. Roughly eight of these patients were in remission.

The germline V gene encodes CDR1 SGHVS and CDR2 FQNEAQ. Trimming took 1 base from V and 10 from J, leaving 8 bases between them. CDR3 length equals 12 residues. RNA amounts of roughly 0.45 to 1 ug underwent reverse transcription with random hexamers. Amplification of the TCR beta CDR3 was carried out by immunoSEQ multiplex PCR, which spanned a total of 54 Vbeta and 13 Jbeta segments. TCRdb reprocessed the immunoSEQ multiplex PCR reads via MiXCR and lists one record per CDR3 protein. The sample shows 150,000 to 200,000 distinct CDR3 sequences, over 90% of them seen only once. Sequencing of TCR beta was performed on blood CD8+ T cells and on blood CD4+ T cells.

The chain has TRBV7-8 and TRBJ2-1; D is unresolved. Sequencing was performed on CD8+ T cells from PBMCs. The TCR originated in a human donor with Susac syndrome. DNA of the CDR3: TGTGCCAGCAGCTTAGATGAAGGGGAGCAGTTCTTC. It translates to CASSLDEGEQFF.